The present TCR beta chain was sequenced within a study of blood T cell repertoires in COVID-19. Study details: Material from acute and convalescent COVID-19 was sourced from the United States, Italy and Spain. PBMCs, B-cell-depleted T cells, or T cells provided the cDNA or gDNA that made up the material.

This clone was seen once. As processed by the authors: Counts of nucleated cells, estimated from reference gene primer amplification, were obtained. Data came from immunoSEQ multiplex PCR; TCRdb stores just in-frame clones and leaves some out. The V and J calls and clone size were taken over from that table, and D and trimming were inferred from the DNA. The sample records over 50,000 clones, about nine tenths being singletons. Germline CDR1 reads KGHDR; CDR2 reads SFDVKD. J gave up 0 bases and V 7 bases, and 11 bases lay outside the gene matches. This CDR3 comprises 17 residues. Specimen: peripheral blood. This chain links TRBV24-1 with TRBJ1-3; TRBD1 aligns across 7 bases. The receptor was isolated from a man aged 80 or over with acute or convalescent COVID-19. CDR3 DNA: TGTGCCACCAGCGAGGGGGCAGGCCCGTACTCTGGAAACACCATATATTTT. This encodes CATSEGAGPYSGNTIYF.